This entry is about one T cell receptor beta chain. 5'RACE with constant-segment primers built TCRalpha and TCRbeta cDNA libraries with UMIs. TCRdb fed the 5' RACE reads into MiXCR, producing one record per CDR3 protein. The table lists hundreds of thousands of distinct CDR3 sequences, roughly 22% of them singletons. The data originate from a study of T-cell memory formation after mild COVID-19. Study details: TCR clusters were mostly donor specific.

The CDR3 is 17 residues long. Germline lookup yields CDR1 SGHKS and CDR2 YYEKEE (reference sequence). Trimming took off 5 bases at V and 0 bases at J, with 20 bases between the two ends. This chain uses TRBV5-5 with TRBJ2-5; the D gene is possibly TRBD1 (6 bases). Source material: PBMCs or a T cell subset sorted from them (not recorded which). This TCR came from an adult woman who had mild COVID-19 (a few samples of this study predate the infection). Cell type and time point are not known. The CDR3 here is CASSLLFGTRYQETQYF. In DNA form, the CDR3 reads TGTGCCAGCAGTTTACTGTTCGGGACAAGGTACCAAGAGACCCAGTACTTC.